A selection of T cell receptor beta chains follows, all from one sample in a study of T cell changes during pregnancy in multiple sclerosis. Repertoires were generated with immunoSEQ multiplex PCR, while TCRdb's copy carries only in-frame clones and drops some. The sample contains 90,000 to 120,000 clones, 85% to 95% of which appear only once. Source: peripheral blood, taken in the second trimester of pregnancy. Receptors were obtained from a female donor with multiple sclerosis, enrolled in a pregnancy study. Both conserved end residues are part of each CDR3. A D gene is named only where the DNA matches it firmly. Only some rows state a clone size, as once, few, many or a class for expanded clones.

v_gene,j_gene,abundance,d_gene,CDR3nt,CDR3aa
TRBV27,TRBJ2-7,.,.,TGTGCCAGCAGTTCAACAGGGACCTACGAGCAGTACTTC,CASSSTGTYEQYF
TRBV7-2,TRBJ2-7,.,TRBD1,TGTGCCAGCAGCCTCGGACAGGGAGTCTACGAGCAGTACTTC,CASSLGQGVYEQYF
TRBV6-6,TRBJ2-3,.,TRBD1,TGTGCCAGCAGCGCGCCGGGACAGAGCACAGATACGCAGTATTTT,CASSAPGQSTDTQYF
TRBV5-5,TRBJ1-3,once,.,TGTGCCAGCAGAACCGCCAGCTCTGGAAACACCATATATTTT,CASRTASSGNTIYF
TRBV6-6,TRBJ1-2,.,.,TGTGCCAGCAGTGTAGGGGTTAACTATGGCTACACCTTC,CASSVGVNYGYTF
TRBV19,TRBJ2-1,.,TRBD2,TGTGCCAGTAGTATAGATCGGGTTAGCGGGAGTCACAATGAGCAGTTCTTC,CASSIDRVSGSHNEQFF
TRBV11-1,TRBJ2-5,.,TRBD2,TGTGCCAGCAGCTTAGGAAGCGGGGGGGCCTCGAAAGAGACCCAGTACTTC,CASSLGSGGASKETQYF
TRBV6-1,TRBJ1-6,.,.,TGTGCCAGCAGTGAGATGCGTAATTCACCCCTCCACTTT,CASSEMRNSPLHF
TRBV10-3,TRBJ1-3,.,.,TGTGCCATCACCTGGGAGCCGCTGTCTGCTCCGTCTTCTGGAAACACCATATATTTT,CAITWEPLSAPSSGNTIYF
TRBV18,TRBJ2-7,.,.,TGTGCCAGCTCACCAGAGGCATCACCCCTCTACGAGCAGTACTTC,CASSPEASPLYEQYF
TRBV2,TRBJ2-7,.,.,TGTGCCAGCAGGGCCGGGAGCTCCTACGAGCAGTACTTC,CASRAGSSYEQYF
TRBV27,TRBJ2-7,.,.,TGTGCCAGCAGTTTTGGGGAGTTGGTCTACGAGCAGTACTTC,CASSFGELVYEQYF